These 20 T cell receptor beta chains came from one sample sequenced in a study of radiotherapy plus CTLA-4 blockade in lung cancer. Profiling relied on immunoSEQ multiplex PCR, and the TCRdb table lists in-frame clones only, not all of them. The table has approximately 80,000 clones, roughly 80% seen once. Here the sequenced sample was peripheral blood, taken from a patient treated with radiotherapy plus ipilimumab. The receptors were sampled from a human donor with non-small cell lung cancer who had stable disease on radiotherapy plus ipilimumab.

V usage is TRBV6-1 and J usage is TRBJ2-5; 9 bases map to TRBD2. Germline-derived CDR1 and CDR2 are MNHNS and SASEGT. V lost 8 bases, J lost 5 bases, and 12 bases stayed unmatched. The CDR3 is made up of 15 amino acids. The DNA of the CDR3 is TGTGCCAGCCAACTCGGGACTAGCTATTGGGAGACCCAGTACTTC. The encoded protein is CASQLGTSYWETQYF.

This rearrangement joins TRBV29-1 to TRBJ2-7; TRBD1 agrees at 7 bases. After removal of 6 bases from V and 2 bases from J, the junction contained 16 bases not matched to a gene. The germline V gene has CDR1 SQVTM and CDR2 ANQGSEA. CDR3 length equals 16 residues. CDR3 loop: CSVSGSDRADPYEQYF. CDR3 coding DNA: TGCAGCGTGAGTGGATCCGACAGGGCGGATCCCTACGAGCAGTACTTC.

This clone has just one count. The chain carries TRBV11-2 and TRBJ1-1; D is possibly TRBD1 (6 bases). V was clipped by 5 bases and J by 5 bases, with 9 bases between them. Germline assignment: CDR1 SGHAT and CDR2 FQNNGV. This CDR3 is built from 12 residues. The CDR3 sequence: CASSLTGTEAFF. The CDR3 DNA is TGTGCCAGCAGCCTTACAGGGACTGAAGCTTTCTTT.

The chain links TRBV28 to TRBJ2-1; TRBD1 agrees at 9 bases. This CDR3 has 15 amino acids. Germline V lookup: CDR1 MDHEN, CDR2 SYDVKM. The V gene end was trimmed by 1 base and the J gene end by 3 bases; junction bases not matched to a gene: 1. This CDR3 is CASSLSTGGYNEQFF. In nucleotides, the CDR3 is TGTGCCAGCAGTTTATCGACAGGGGGCTACAATGAGCAGTTCTTC.

This clone was counted once. The chain recombines TRBV19 with TRBJ1-1; D gene unclear. The CDR3 sequence is 15 residues long. Germline CDR1 and CDR2: LNHDA and SQIVND (reference sequence). V was shortened by 3 bases and J by 0 bases, with 11 bases between the two germline ends. CDR3 in amino acids: CASSISDFLNTEAFF. The DNA for the CDR3 is TGTGCCAGTAGTATCTCCGACTTCCTGAACACTGAAGCTTTCTTT.

The rearrangement links TRBV6-5 to TRBJ2-2, with D uncertain. The CDR3 is 13 residues long. Trimming took off 6 bases at V and 4 bases at J, with 9 bases between the two ends. Germline loops: CDR1 MNHEY, CDR2 SVGAGI. DNA for the CDR3: TGTGCCAGCAGGCTAGGTTCCACCGGGGAGCTGTTTTTT. Amino acids: CASRLGSTGELFF.

This clone appeared a few times. The CDR3 reads CASSPGGKMEKLFF. CDR3 in DNA: TGTGCCAGCAGCCCAGGGGGGAAGATGGAAAAACTGTTTTTT. The chain couples TRBV28 to TRBJ1-4; 7 bases map to TRBD1. Trimming removed 6 bases from V and 8 bases from J; junction bases left unmatched: 9. The germline V gene encodes CDR1 MDHEN and CDR2 SYDVKM. The CDR3 spans 14 residues.

V gene TRBV10-1 combines with J gene TRBJ2-7, with D tentatively TRBD1 (6 bases). The germline gives CDR1 WNHNN, CDR2 SYGVQD (reference sequence). This CDR3 has 13 amino acids. The V and J ends lost 9 bases and 2 bases respectively, with 14 bases between them. CDR3 nucleotides: TGCGCCAGGACACAGGGAGTCCCCTACGAGCAGTACTTC. Amino acids: CARTQGVPYEQYF.

This chain joins TRBV7-9 and TRBJ1-5; 11 bases map to TRBD1. From germline, CDR1 is SEHNR and CDR2 FQNEAQ (reference sequence). The V and J ends lost 4 bases and 11 bases, in that order; junction bases with no gene match: 16. There are 17 residues in the CDR3. The CDR3 bases are TGTGCCAGCAGCTCGGGGACAGGGGGACTTCAATCAGCGTCCCAGCATTTT. Its translation: CASSSGTGGLQSASQHF.

This chain joins TRBV13 and TRBJ1-5; 7 bases are shared with TRBD1. Germline V gives CDR1 PRHDT, CDR2 FYEKMQ (reference sequence). The CDR3 sequence is 16 residues long. With V trimmed by 3 bases and J by 7 bases, 12 bases remained unmatched. Here the CDR3 DNA reads TGTGCCAGCAGCTTTCGACACAAGGGAGGGGGCCAGCCCCAGCATTTT. Its protein product is CASSFRHKGGGQPQHF.

The chain combines TRBV5-8 with TRBJ1-6; the D is unclear. The V gene's germline CDR1 is SGHTS and CDR2 YDEGEE. V was shortened by 3 bases and J by 11 bases, with 12 bases between the two germline ends. CDR3 length equals 13 residues. The CDR3 reads CASSSSPDAPLHF. The CDR3, as DNA: TGTGCCAGCAGCTCTTCACCTGACGCACCCCTCCACTTT.

The rearrangement links TRBV7-9 to TRBJ1-6, with 9 bases matching TRBD1. The CDR3 has 15 amino acids. Losses at the gene ends were 1 base for V and 6 bases for J; bases not matched to a gene: 1. Germline V gene sequence: CDR1 SEHNR, CDR2 FQNEAQ (reference sequence). CDR3 sequence reads: CASSLETGGNSPLHF. The CDR3 coding sequence is TGTGCCAGCAGCTTAGAGACAGGGGGTAATTCACCCCTCCACTTT.

CDR3 loop: CASSLLLAGNTGELFF. The CDR3 DNA reads TGTGCCAGCAGCTTACTTCTAGCGGGGAACACCGGGGAGCTGTTTTTT. The chain employs TRBV7-9 and TRBJ2-2, with TRBD2 identical over 8 bases. The CDR3 contains 16 residues. Germline V gene data show CDR1 as SEHNR and CDR2 as FQNEAQ (reference sequence). V was pared by 2 bases and J by 1 base, with 3 bases of the junction left unmatched.

The chain recombines TRBV30 with TRBJ2-1; 7 nucleotides agree with TRBD2. The CDR3 has 15 residues. Germline V gene lookup returns CDR1 GTSNPN and CDR2 SVGIG (reference sequence). V dropped 0 bases and J dropped 6; count of bases not matched to a gene: 8. CDR3 loop: CAWSVPTGGSNEQFF. The CDR3 nucleotides are TGTGCCTGGAGTGTACCGACGGGGGGTTCCAATGAGCAGTTCTTC.

This sequence joins TRBV7-3 and TRBJ2-1, with 7 positions matching TRBD1. The germline CDR1 and CDR2 sequences are SGHTA and FQGTGA. The CDR3 sequence is 17 residues long. V shed 3 bases and J 2 bases; nucleotides not matched to a gene: 10. CDR3 DNA: TGTGCCAGCAGCTTGTCCGGGACAGTGATTACCTACAATGAGCAGTTCTTC. Its protein product is CASSLSGTVITYNEQFF.

The chain couples TRBV5-4 to TRBJ2-5; 13 positions match TRBD2. V lost 2 bases and J lost 5; bases outside the gene matches: 6. Looked up from germline, CDR1 is SGHNT and CDR2 is YYREEE (reference sequence). The CDR3 spans 16 residues. The CDR3 DNA sequence: TGTGCCAGCAGCTTAACTAGCGGGGGGGCCTTGGAGACCCAGTACTTC. Protein: CASSLTSGGALETQYF.

The chain employs TRBV27 and TRBJ1-6; tentatively, D is TRBD1 (6 bases). Trimming cost V 6 bases and J 0 bases, with 15 bases left between them. The germline CDR1 and CDR2 sequences are MNHEY and SMNVEV (reference sequence). The length of the CDR3 is 17 residues. This CDR3 reads CASRPGQPSSYNSPLHF. The CDR3 DNA follows: TGTGCCAGCAGACCCGGACAGCCGAGCTCCTATAATTCACCCCTCCACTTT.

In regard to this clone: The same CDR3 arises from other DNA sequences in this sample as well. The V and J genes are TRBV27 and TRBJ1-5; 9 positions match TRBD1. With V trimmed by 9 bases and J by 3 bases, 6 bases remained unmatched. The CDR3 contains 14 residues. Germline V gene lookup returns CDR1 MNHEY and CDR2 SMNVEV (reference sequence). The CDR3 DNA sequence: TGTGCCAGTAGTCGGACAGGGGCCAATCAGCCCCAGCATTTT. Protein product: CASSRTGANQPQHF.

The chain employs TRBV5-1 and TRBJ1-1; D gene ambiguous. CDR3 length: 12 amino acids. The germline CDR1 and CDR2 sequences are SGHRS and YFSETQ. Trimming removed 3 bases from V and 7 bases from J, with 10 bases in between. CDR3 in DNA: TGCGCCAGCAGCTATATGGCGGATGAAGCTTTCTTT. This gives the protein CASSYMADEAFF.

The V and J genes are TRBV7-3 and TRBJ2-2; D unclear. Germline CDR1 reads SGHTA; CDR2 reads FQGTGA. V dropped 2 bases and J dropped 4 bases, with 2 bases sitting between them. The CDR3 loop spans 12 amino acids. The CDR3 nucleotides are TGTGCCAGCAGCTTAGGCACCGGGGAGCTGTTTTTT. It specifies CASSLGTGELFF.